These T cell receptor beta chains were read from a single sample in a study of CD8+CD57+ T cells in acquired aplastic anemia. TCRdb re-analysed the reads in MiXCR, keeping a single row per CDR3 protein. In the table there are 150,000 to 200,000 distinct CDR3 sequences, about two thirds of which are singletons. Sequencing was carried out using sorted CD4+, CD8+, or CD8+CD57+ T cells (not recorded which) from PBMCs. The receptors originated from a human donor with aplastic anemia. The CDR3 runs from the conserved cysteine through the conserved F or W. Fields, in order: D gene, clone size, J gene, V gene, CDR3 DNA, CDR3 protein. A D gene is named only where the DNA matches it firmly. The size field is filled for only some rows; it gives once, few, many or a size class.

d_call: -; clone_size: once; j_call: TRBJ2-7; v_call: TRBV15; cdr3_nt: TGTGCCACCCAAGGACAAACCTACGAGCAGTACTTC; cdr3_aa: CATQGQTYEQYF
d_call: -; clone_size: -; j_call: TRBJ1-2; v_call: TRBV19; cdr3_nt: TGTGCCAGTAAAGGGGGGGTTCCGGGCTACACCTTC; cdr3_aa: CASKGGVPGYTF
d_call: -; clone_size: -; j_call: TRBJ2-7; v_call: TRBV14; cdr3_nt: TGTGCCAGCAGCCAAGCACCGACAGGCGAGCAGTACTTC; cdr3_aa: CASSQAPTGEQYF
d_call: TRBD1; clone_size: -; j_call: TRBJ2-7; v_call: TRBV7-8; cdr3_nt: TGTGCCAGCAGCCCGGAGGGGCCTGGGACAGGGGGAACCTACGAGCAGTACTTC; cdr3_aa: CASSPEGPGTGGTYEQYF
d_call: -; clone_size: many; j_call: TRBJ2-7; v_call: TRBV11-1; cdr3_nt: TGTGCCAGCAGCTCACCGGGACCCCACCTCTACGAGCAGTACTTC; cdr3_aa: CASSSPGPHLYEQYF
d_call: -; clone_size: -; j_call: TRBJ2-7; v_call: TRBV2; cdr3_nt: TGTGCCACCGGTGGGAACGAGCAGTACTTC; cdr3_aa: CATGGNEQYF
d_call: -; clone_size: -; j_call: TRBJ1-5; v_call: TRBV7-2; cdr3_nt: TGTGCCAGCAGCTTAAGTCAGACCCAGCCCCAGCATTTT; cdr3_aa: CASSLSQTQPQHF
d_call: -; clone_size: -; j_call: TRBJ1-6; v_call: TRBV20-1; cdr3_nt: TGCAGTGCTAGAGATGTGCGACAGCCTAATTCACCCCTCCACTTT; cdr3_aa: CSARDVRQPNSPLHF
d_call: -; clone_size: once; j_call: TRBJ2-7; v_call: TRBV9; cdr3_nt: TGTGCCAGCAGCTCGTTGACTCTCCGGAACTACGAGCAGTACTTC; cdr3_aa: CASSSLTLRNYEQYF
d_call: -; clone_size: -; j_call: TRBJ1-2; v_call: TRBV20-1; cdr3_nt: TGCAGTGCCATCCAACCCGGCCACGGTGGCTACACCTTC; cdr3_aa: CSAIQPGHGGYTF
d_call: -; clone_size: -; j_call: TRBJ2-5; v_call: TRBV7-9; cdr3_nt: TGTGCCAGCAGCTTAGCGCCACAGGGAAGGGGGACCCAGTACTTC; cdr3_aa: CASSLAPQGRGTQYF
d_call: -; clone_size: -; j_call: TRBJ1-6; v_call: TRBV20-1; cdr3_nt: TGCAGTGCTAGACAGGGGCGGGATTCACCCCTCCACTTT; cdr3_aa: CSARQGRDSPLHF
d_call: -; clone_size: -; j_call: TRBJ2-5; v_call: TRBV7-8; cdr3_nt: TGTGCCAGCAGCCTACGGACAGAAGAGACCCAGTACTTC; cdr3_aa: CASSLRTEETQYF
d_call: -; clone_size: -; j_call: TRBJ2-1; v_call: TRBV9; cdr3_nt: TGTGCCAGCAGCTCCAGCCCGACTATTAATGAGCAGTTCTTC; cdr3_aa: CASSSSPTINEQFF
d_call: TRBD2; clone_size: -; j_call: TRBJ2-2; v_call: TRBV2; cdr3_nt: TGTGCCAGCTTCCGAGAGACTAGCCATTTGGACGGGGAGCTGTTTTTT; cdr3_aa: CASFRETSHLDGELFF
d_call: TRBD2; clone_size: -; j_call: TRBJ2-6; v_call: TRBV4-1; cdr3_nt: TGCGCCAGCAGCCAAGATGCGGGAGCTGGGGCCAACGTCCTGACTTTC; cdr3_aa: CASSQDAGAGANVLTF
d_call: -; clone_size: -; j_call: TRBJ2-7; v_call: TRBV7-3; cdr3_nt: TGTGCCAGCAGCTTAGCCCCCCCCTACGAGCAGTACTTC; cdr3_aa: CASSLAPPYEQYF
d_call: -; clone_size: -; j_call: TRBJ2-1; v_call: TRBV20-1; cdr3_nt: TGCAGTGCTAGAGATGGCGAGTTCTTC; cdr3_aa: CSARDGEFF
d_call: TRBD2; clone_size: -; j_call: TRBJ2-1; v_call: TRBV20-1; cdr3_nt: TGCAGTGCTAGGGGCGGGAGGGGAAACAATGAGCAGTTCTTC; cdr3_aa: CSARGGRGNNEQFF
d_call: -; clone_size: -; j_call: TRBJ2-2; v_call: TRBV6-6; cdr3_nt: TGTGCCAGCAGTTACGACTTCCGCACCGGGGAGCTGTTTTTT; cdr3_aa: CASSYDFRTGELFF
d_call: -; clone_size: -; j_call: TRBJ1-1; v_call: TRBV25-1; cdr3_nt: TGTGCCAGCAGTGATCATGGCCGAAATCCGAACACTGAAGCTTTCTTT; cdr3_aa: CASSDHGRNPNTEAFF
d_call: TRBD2; clone_size: once; j_call: TRBJ2-3; v_call: TRBV2; cdr3_nt: TGTGCCAGCAGTGTATTGGGGACTAGCGGGGGGGACACAGCTACGCAGTATTTT; cdr3_aa: CASSVLGTSGGDTATQYF
d_call: TRBD2; clone_size: -; j_call: TRBJ2-1; v_call: TRBV24-1; cdr3_nt: TGTGCCACCAGTGAACACAAAGCGGGAGCACGCTTGAATGAGCAGTTCTTC; cdr3_aa: CATSEHKAGARLNEQFF
d_call: -; clone_size: -; j_call: TRBJ2-2; v_call: TRBV7-2; cdr3_nt: TGTGCCAGCAACGAGATGACAGGGAACACCGGGGAGCTGTTTTTT; cdr3_aa: CASNEMTGNTGELFF
d_call: -; clone_size: many; j_call: TRBJ2-1; v_call: TRBV20-1; cdr3_nt: TGCAGTGCCAGGGGCGGGAATGAAAACAATGAGCAGTTCTTC; cdr3_aa: CSARGGNENNEQFF
d_call: TRBD1; clone_size: once; j_call: TRBJ1-1; v_call: TRBV20-1; cdr3_nt: TGCAGTGCTAGAGGAGGACAGGGGCGCACTGAAGCTTTCTTT; cdr3_aa: CSARGGQGRTEAFF
d_call: TRBD1; clone_size: many; j_call: TRBJ2-2; v_call: TRBV6-4; cdr3_nt: TGTGCCAGCAGTGCCGGGACAGGGGAAGCCGGGGAGCTGTTTTTT; cdr3_aa: CASSAGTGEAGELFF
d_call: TRBD2; clone_size: -; j_call: TRBJ2-7; v_call: TRBV2; cdr3_nt: TGTGCCAGCAGTGAAGCTAGCGGGGGCCTCAGCTCCTACGAGCAGTACTTC; cdr3_aa: CASSEASGGLSSYEQYF
d_call: TRBD2; clone_size: -; j_call: TRBJ2-3; v_call: TRBV24-1; cdr3_nt: TGTGCCACCAGTGATGGGGGACTAGCGGGACCAGATACGCAGTATTTT; cdr3_aa: CATSDGGLAGPDTQYF
d_call: TRBD1; clone_size: -; j_call: TRBJ2-5; v_call: TRBV7-9; cdr3_nt: TGTGCCAGCAGCTTGACAGGGGGCAATTGGGAGACCCAGTACTTC; cdr3_aa: CASSLTGGNWETQYF
d_call: TRBD1; clone_size: -; j_call: TRBJ2-7; v_call: TRBV15; cdr3_nt: TGTTCCACCAGCAGGCCGGGACAGAGGATCCACGAGCAGTACTTC; cdr3_aa: CSTSRPGQRIHEQYF
d_call: -; clone_size: -; j_call: TRBJ2-1; v_call: TRBV7-2; cdr3_nt: TGTGCCAGCAGCTCCTTAGGGACCGGACTGGCGGTCAATGAGCAGTTCTTC; cdr3_aa: CASSSLGTGLAVNEQFF
d_call: -; clone_size: -; j_call: TRBJ2-1; v_call: TRBV7-8; cdr3_nt: TGTGCCAGCAGCCCCCTGGGTGGCGGGACTGGTGAGCAGTTCTTC; cdr3_aa: CASSPLGGGTGEQFF
d_call: TRBD1; clone_size: -; j_call: TRBJ2-7; v_call: TRBV10-2; cdr3_nt: TGCGCCAGCATGGACAGGGCGACCTACGAGCAGTACTTC; cdr3_aa: CASMDRATYEQYF
d_call: -; clone_size: -; j_call: TRBJ2-2; v_call: TRBV5-6; cdr3_nt: TGCGCCAGCAGCTTGGGTGGGGTCGGAACCGGGGAGCTGTTTTTT; cdr3_aa: CASSLGGVGTGELFF